In this sample, the clone carrying this T cell receptor (beta chain) turned up a few times. Its cognate antigen is unknown. These data originate in a study of cytomegalovirus exposure and HLA in healthy donors. Study-level results: Analyzed later, most CMV-associated TCR beta chains appeared HLA-restricted. Reportedly, cytomegalovirus status was diagnosed with high sensitivity and specificity. According to an earlier analysis, most TCR beta V segments yielded productive rearrangements about 87% or about 30% of the time. Among the sequence variants, a highly shared cluster was likely an artifact of sequencing.

The PCR made use of 60 Vbeta and 13 Jbeta primers. Using immunoSEQ multiplex PCR, the repertoire was profiled, and TCRdb retains in-frame clones only, with some absent. The table lists 100,000 to 150,000 clones, 70% to 80% of them singletons. The receptor comes from a middle-aged man in good health and CMV-seropositive. Sequencing input: PBMCs.

The CDR3, as DNA: TGCGCCAGCAGCGTTACCGGGACAGGGGCCTACGAGCAGTACTTC. Translation gives CASSVTGTGAYEQYF. This chain connects TRBV5-1 to TRBJ2-7, with 10 positions matching TRBD1. CDR3 length: 15 residues. The V gene's germline CDR1 is SGHRS and CDR2 YFSETQ. V lost 4 bases and J lost 2; bases outside the gene matches: 6.